This T cell receptor (beta chain) originates from a study of T cell repertoires in cytomegalovirus infection. Study in general: The public TCR beta signatures pointed to both CMV infection and matching HLA type. Study findings and constraints: Dominating the ex vivo response were TCR beta clonotypes that were CMV-specific and HLA-C-restricted. The study identified carriers of CMV plus the relevant HLA from cumulative public TCR beta family frequency.

Each CDR3 protein gets one entry after TCRdb re-called the reads with MiXCR. The sample comprises tens of thousands of distinct CDR3 sequences, 20% to 25% of which are singletons, and less than 20% rests with the top ten. The sample holds a few counts of this clonotype. Its antigen is unknown. Sequenced sample: PBMCs, sequenced either directly or after in vitro stimulation (not recorded which). The sequence was obtained from a human donor in good health (CMV status not recorded). Some clones in this sample may be carry-over from other donors' samples.

CDR3 region: CASSEFGETQYF. The CDR3, as DNA: TGTGCCAGCAGTGAATTTGGAGAGACCCAGTACTTC. The chain carries TRBV2 and TRBJ2-5; D gene ambiguous. Germline V lookup: CDR1 SNHLY, CDR2 FYNNEI. Trimming cost V 2 bases and J 4 bases, with 5 bases left between them. The CDR3 spans 12 residues.